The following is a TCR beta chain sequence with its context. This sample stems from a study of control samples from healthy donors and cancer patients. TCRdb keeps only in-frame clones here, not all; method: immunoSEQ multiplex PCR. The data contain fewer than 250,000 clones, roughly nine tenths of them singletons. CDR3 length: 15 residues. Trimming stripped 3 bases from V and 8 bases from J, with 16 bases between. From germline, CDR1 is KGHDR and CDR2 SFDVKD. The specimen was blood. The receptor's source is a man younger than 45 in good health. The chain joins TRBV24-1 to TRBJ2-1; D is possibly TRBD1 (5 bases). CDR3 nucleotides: TGTGCCACCAGTGATGGGGCCTCCGGCAGCGATGAGCAGTTCTTC. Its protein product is CATSDGASGSDEQFF.